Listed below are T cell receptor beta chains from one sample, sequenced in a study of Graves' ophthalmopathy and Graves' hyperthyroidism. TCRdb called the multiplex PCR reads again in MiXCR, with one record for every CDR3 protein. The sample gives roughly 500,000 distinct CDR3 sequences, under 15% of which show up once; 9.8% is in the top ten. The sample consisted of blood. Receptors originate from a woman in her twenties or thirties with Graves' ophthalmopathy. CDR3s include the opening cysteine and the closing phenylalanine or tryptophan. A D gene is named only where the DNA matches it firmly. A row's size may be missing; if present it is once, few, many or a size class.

CATSDLWPEPSGREETQYF | TGTGCCACCAGTGATTTGTGGCCAGAGCCCAGCGGGAGGGAAGAGACCCAGTACTTC | TRBV24-1 | many | TRBD2 | TRBJ2-5
CASSYGGRNSYEQYF | TGTGCCAGCAGTTACGGAGGACGGAACTCCTACGAGCAGTACTTC | TRBV6-5 | many | NA | TRBJ2-7
CASTYRDSSSSPLHF | TGTGCCAGCACATACCGGGACTCCTCCTCATCACCCCTCCACTTT | TRBV12-3/TRBV12-4 | many | NA | TRBJ1-6
CAISESGQNNQPQHF | TGTGCCATCAGTGAGTCGGGGCAGAATAATCAGCCCCAGCATTTT | TRBV10-3 | many | NA | TRBJ1-5
CAWTTGGETGELFF | TGTGCCTGGACTACAGGGGGCGAAACCGGGGAGCTGTTTTTT | TRBV30 | many | TRBD1 | TRBJ2-2
CASSPTWGEQYF | TGTGCCAGCAGTCCGACCTGGGGAGAGCAGTACTTC | TRBV7-2 | many | NA | TRBJ2-7
CASSLSATGELFF | TGTGCCAGCAGTTTATCGGCGACCGGGGAGCTGTTTTTT | TRBV27 | NA | NA | TRBJ2-2
CASSPRGTGSYEQYF | TGTGCCAGCAGCCCAAGGGGGACAGGGTCCTACGAGCAGTACTTC | TRBV7-2 | many | TRBD1 | TRBJ2-7
CASSLGGVGETQYF | TGTGCCAGCAGTTTAGGAGGGGTGGGCGAGACCCAGTACTTC | TRBV12-3/TRBV12-4 | many | NA | TRBJ2-5
CASSPRQGGTYEQCF | TGTGCCAGCTCACCGAGACAGGGGGGGACCTACGAGCAGTGCTTC | TRBV18 | NA | TRBD1 | TRBJ2-7
CASSLSASSLLGYGYTF | TGTGCCAGCAGTTTATCGGCGTCGTCTCTCTTGGGCTATGGCTACACCTTC | TRBV28 | NA | NA | TRBJ1-2
CASSIERNTEAFF | TGTGCCAGCAGCATAGAGAGGAACACTGAAGCTTTCTTT | TRBV6-1 | NA | NA | TRBJ1-1
CAWSVWGYQETQYF | TGTGCCTGGAGTGTATGGGGGTACCAAGAGACCCAGTACTTC | TRBV30 | many | NA | TRBJ2-5
CASSSRTGRREQYF | TGTGCCAGCAGTTCGAGGACAGGGCGGCGCGAGCAGTACTTC | TRBV27 | NA | TRBD1 | TRBJ2-7
CASTETGVYDNQPQHF | TGTGCCAGTACTGAGACAGGGGTGTACGACAATCAGCCCCAGCATTTT | TRBV19 | many | TRBD1 | TRBJ1-5
CAIDEDRSYEQYF | TGTGCCATCGACGAGGACAGGTCCTACGAGCAGTACTTC | TRBV6-1 | many | TRBD1 | TRBJ2-7
CSARGNSHQETQYF | TGCAGTGCTAGAGGTAACAGCCATCAAGAGACCCAGTACTTC | TRBV20-1 | many | NA | TRBJ2-5
CASSEVGWQGETQYF | TGTGCCAGCAGTGAAGTCGGTTGGCAGGGAGAGACCCAGTACTTC | TRBV2 | many | NA | TRBJ2-5
CSARDRDRIYF | TGCAGTGCTAGAGATCGGGACAGGATATATTTT | TRBV20-1 | many | TRBD1 | TRBJ1-3
CASSQNRGSYGYTF | TGTGCCAGCAGTCAAAACAGGGGCAGCTATGGCTACACCTTC | TRBV6-1 | many | TRBD1 | TRBJ1-2
CASSLRDFQETQYF | TGTGCCAGCAGCTTGCGGGACTTCCAAGAGACCCAGTACTTC | TRBV5-6 | many | NA | TRBJ2-5
CASSPHPGGGANTGELFF | TGTGCCAGCAGCCCGCATCCAGGGGGGGGAGCGAACACCGGGGAGCTGTTTTTT | TRBV4-2 | NA | NA | TRBJ2-2
CASSLEVSDSYEQYF | TGCGCCAGCAGCTTGGAGGTTAGCGACTCCTACGAGCAGTACTTC | TRBV5-1 | many | NA | TRBJ2-7
CASSTGTSGSYEQYF | TGTGCCAGCAGTACCGGGACTAGCGGATCCTACGAGCAGTACTTC | TRBV6-5 | many | TRBD2 | TRBJ2-7
CAISESGLAGEEEQYF | TGTGCCATCAGTGAGTCAGGACTAGCGGGAGAGGAAGAGCAGTACTTC | TRBV10-3 | NA | TRBD2 | TRBJ2-7
CASSRDTDYGYTF | TGCGCCAGCAGCCGGGACACCGACTATGGCTACACCTTC | TRBV5-1 | NA | NA | TRBJ1-2
CASSHTDSTGELFF | TGCGCCAGCAGCCATACGGACAGCACCGGGGAGCTGTTTTTT | TRBV5-1 | many | NA | TRBJ2-2
CASNRPKETQYF | TGTGCCAGCAACCGGCCAAAGGAGACCCAGTACTTC | TRBV3-1 | NA | NA | TRBJ2-5
CASRGAGGSYEQYF | TGCGCCAGCAGGGGAGCGGGAGGCTCCTACGAGCAGTACTTC | TRBV5-1 | many | TRBD2 | TRBJ2-7
CASSGTGDQPQHF | TGTGCCAGCAGTGGGACAGGGGATCAGCCCCAGCATTTT | TRBV2 | many | TRBD1 | TRBJ1-5
CASSSWSATQGETQYF | TGTGCCAGCAGTTCCTGGTCAGCGACCCAGGGGGAGACCCAGTACTTC | TRBV6-2/TRBV6-3 | NA | NA | TRBJ2-5
CAWSIGSGQPQHF | TGTGCCTGGAGTATCGGTTCGGGGCAGCCCCAGCATTTT | TRBV30 | many | NA | TRBJ1-5
CASGLEGLRSEAFF | TGTGCTAGTGGTTTGGAGGGGCTTCGCTCTGAAGCTTTCTTT | TRBV12-5 | many | NA | TRBJ1-1
CAGSDRTGGRPQHF | TGTGCCGGCAGTGACCGAACAGGGGGCCGGCCCCAGCATTTT | TRBV6-1 | few | TRBD1 | TRBJ1-5
CASRRQGSEAFF | TGTGCCAGCAGGAGACAGGGCTCTGAAGCTTTCTTT | TRBV6-2/TRBV6-3 | once | TRBD1 | TRBJ1-1
CASSTSGTDYGYTF | TGTGCCAGCAGTACTAGCGGGACAGACTATGGCTACACCTTC | TRBV12-3/TRBV12-4 | many | TRBD1 | TRBJ1-2
CASSRTSGPEHKNIQYF | TGTGCCAGTAGCAGGACTAGCGGACCCGAGCACAAAAACATTCAGTACTTC | TRBV19 | many | TRBD2 | TRBJ2-4
CASSGTGVYTEAFF | TGTGCCAGCAGTGGGACAGGGGTATACACTGAAGCTTTCTTT | TRBV6-1 | many | TRBD1 | TRBJ1-1
CATSSGTTTYEQYF | TGTGCCACCAGTTCCGGGACTACAACCTACGAGCAGTACTTC | TRBV15 | many | TRBD2 | TRBJ2-7
CASSYGRDQPQHF | TGTGCCAGCAGTTACGGCAGAGATCAGCCCCAGCATTTT | TRBV6-5 | many | NA | TRBJ1-5
CASSQGVSEAFF | TGTGCCAGCAGCCAAGGGGTGTCTGAAGCTTTCTTT | TRBV3-1 | NA | NA | TRBJ1-1
CASSSDTGDQYF | TGTGCCAGCAGTTCCGACACCGGGGACCAGTACTTC | TRBV6-2/TRBV6-3 | few | NA | TRBJ2-7
CASSPRTVSFDGYTF | TGCGCCAGCAGCCCACGGACGGTATCTTTCGACGGCTACACCTTC | TRBV5-1 | many | NA | TRBJ1-2
CSASRTGESNSPLHF | TGCAGTGCTAGTCGGACAGGGGAAAGTAATTCACCCCTCCACTTT | TRBV20-1 | many | TRBD1 | TRBJ1-6
CASSQTSSTGELFF | TGTGCCAGCAGTCAAACTAGTTCCACCGGGGAGCTGTTTTTT | TRBV6-1 | many | NA | TRBJ2-2
CSAEFQETQYF | TGCAGTGCGGAGTTCCAAGAGACCCAGTACTTC | TRBV20-1 | many | NA | TRBJ2-5